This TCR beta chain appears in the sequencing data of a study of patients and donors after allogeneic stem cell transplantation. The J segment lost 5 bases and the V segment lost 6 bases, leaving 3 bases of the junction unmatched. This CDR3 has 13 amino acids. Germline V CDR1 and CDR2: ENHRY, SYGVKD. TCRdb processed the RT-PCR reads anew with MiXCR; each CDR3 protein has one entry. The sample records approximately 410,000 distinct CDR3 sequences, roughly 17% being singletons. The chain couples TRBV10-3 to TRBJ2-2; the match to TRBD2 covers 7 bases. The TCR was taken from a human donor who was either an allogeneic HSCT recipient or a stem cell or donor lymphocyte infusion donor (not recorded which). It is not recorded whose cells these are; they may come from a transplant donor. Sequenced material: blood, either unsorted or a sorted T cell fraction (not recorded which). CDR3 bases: TGTGCCATCAGGCAGGGAGGGACCGGGGAGCTGTTTTTT. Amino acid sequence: CAIRQGGTGELFF.